The rows below give T cell receptor beta chains drawn from one sample of a study of T-cell reconstitution after alpha-beta-depleted transplantation in children. TCRdb ran MiXCR on the PCR reads and lists one entry per CDR3 protein. This table holds hundreds of thousands of distinct CDR3 sequences, over 15% found once. Sequences were derived from PBMCs from the stem cell graft donor, sampled from the stem cell graft. Receptor source: a human donor who donated a stem cell graft to a child with acute myeloid leukemia. The CDR3 runs from the conserved cysteine through the conserved F or W. The order of the fields is clone size, D gene, J gene, V gene, CDR3 DNA, CDR3 protein. The D gene is left open where the match is weak. Part of the rows lack a size; the others show once, few, many or a class for expanded clones.

clone size: many
D gene: NA
J gene: TRBJ1-1
V gene: TRBV5-1
CDR3 DNA: TGCGCCAGCAGCTTGGTGGCGGGAATGAACACTGAAGCTTTCTTT
CDR3 protein: CASSLVAGMNTEAFF

clone size: few
D gene: NA
J gene: TRBJ1-4
V gene: TRBV20-1
CDR3 DNA: TGCAGTGCTCCGTCACGGGGGCAAAGCAATGAAAAACTGTTTTTT
CDR3 protein: CSAPSRGQSNEKLFF

clone size: NA
D gene: NA
J gene: TRBJ1-1
V gene: TRBV5-1
CDR3 DNA: TGCGCCAGCAGGTTCGTACAGGGAGTGAACACTGAAGCTTTCTTT
CDR3 protein: CASRFVQGVNTEAFF

clone size: many
D gene: TRBD2
J gene: TRBJ2-7
V gene: TRBV20-1
CDR3 DNA: TGCAGTGCTAGAGGTGCTAGCGGGGGGGCGGGCGAGCAGTACTTC
CDR3 protein: CSARGASGGAGEQYF

clone size: few
D gene: NA
J gene: TRBJ1-2
V gene: TRBV28
CDR3 DNA: TGTGCCAGCAGTTTGGCCCGAGAGGAGGTCAACTATGGCTACACCTTC
CDR3 protein: CASSLAREEVNYGYTF

clone size: many
D gene: NA
J gene: TRBJ2-2
V gene: TRBV20-1
CDR3 DNA: TGCAGTGCTAGACGGTTTGGGTTCACCGGGGAGCTGTTTTTT
CDR3 protein: CSARRFGFTGELFF

clone size: few
D gene: NA
J gene: TRBJ1-2
V gene: TRBV12-3/TRBV12-4
CDR3 DNA: TGTGCCAGCACCCCACAATTCGGTAAATCTTCCTATGGCTACACCTTC
CDR3 protein: CASTPQFGKSSYGYTF

clone size: many
D gene: NA
J gene: TRBJ2-1
V gene: TRBV7-2
CDR3 DNA: TGTGCCAGCACTCAGGGAGGTGGGCTGGGTGAGCAGTTCTTC
CDR3 protein: CASTQGGGLGEQFF

clone size: NA
D gene: TRBD2
J gene: TRBJ2-1
V gene: TRBV18
CDR3 DNA: TGTGCCAGCTCACCTTCGACTAGCGGGGATGAGCAGTTCTTC
CDR3 protein: CASSPSTSGDEQFF

clone size: many
D gene: TRBD2
J gene: TRBJ2-1
V gene: TRBV6-2/TRBV6-3
CDR3 DNA: TGTGCCAGCAGCCGCCCTTTCCGGGGAGGGAATGAGCAGTTCTTC
CDR3 protein: CASSRPFRGGNEQFF

clone size: few
D gene: NA
J gene: TRBJ2-5
V gene: TRBV2
CDR3 DNA: TGTGCCGCAAAAGGTTTGGTGGAAACCCAGTACTTC
CDR3 protein: CAAKGLVETQYF

clone size: many
D gene: NA
J gene: TRBJ2-2
V gene: TRBV20-1
CDR3 DNA: TGCAGTGCTAGAGCCCGAGAGGGGGGCTACACCGGGGAGCTGTTTTTT
CDR3 protein: CSARAREGGYTGELFF

clone size: NA
D gene: TRBD1
J gene: TRBJ1-5
V gene: TRBV20-1
CDR3 DNA: TGCAGTGCTAGTTCAGGGGGCGACGGTCAGCCCCAGCATTTT
CDR3 protein: CSASSGGDGQPQHF

clone size: few
D gene: TRBD2
J gene: TRBJ2-7
V gene: TRBV7-2
CDR3 DNA: TGTGCCAGCACCTCTAGCGGGGGGGCCAACGAGCAGTACTTC
CDR3 protein: CASTSSGGANEQYF

clone size: few
D gene: NA
J gene: TRBJ2-3
V gene: TRBV4-3
CDR3 DNA: TGCGCCAGCAGCCCCGTGACCGCGGGCACAGATACGCAGTATTTT
CDR3 protein: CASSPVTAGTDTQYF

clone size: many
D gene: NA
J gene: TRBJ1-1
V gene: TRBV20-1
CDR3 DNA: TGCAGTGCTAGAGCCAAGCGGATTGGGAACACTGAAGCTTTCTTT
CDR3 protein: CSARAKRIGNTEAFF

clone size: NA
D gene: NA
J gene: TRBJ2-1
V gene: TRBV20-1
CDR3 DNA: TGCAGTGCAGTTCCTAACAATGAGCAGTTCTTC
CDR3 protein: CSAVPNNEQFF

clone size: many
D gene: NA
J gene: TRBJ1-2
V gene: TRBV20-1
CDR3 DNA: TGCAGTGCTAGAGTAATGGGGACCGACGGCTACACCTTC
CDR3 protein: CSARVMGTDGYTF

clone size: many
D gene: NA
J gene: TRBJ1-1
V gene: TRBV4-3
CDR3 DNA: TGCGCCAGCAGCCAAGATAGGGTCCAAGGACAGACGAACACTGAAGCTTTCTTT
CDR3 protein: CASSQDRVQGQTNTEAFF

clone size: many
D gene: TRBD1
J gene: TRBJ2-1
V gene: TRBV20-1
CDR3 DNA: TGCAGTGCTAGTCAATACGGACAGGTGGTTGAGCAGTTCTTC
CDR3 protein: CSASQYGQVVEQFF

clone size: few
D gene: NA
J gene: TRBJ2-5
V gene: TRBV7-2
CDR3 DNA: TGTGCCAGCAGGCTAGCGAGTGGGGAGACCCAGTACTTC
CDR3 protein: CASRLASGETQYF

clone size: many
D gene: NA
J gene: TRBJ1-4
V gene: TRBV7-6
CDR3 DNA: TGTGCCAGCAGCTTAGCCCCGCGAGAGGGCGAAAAACTGTTTTTT
CDR3 protein: CASSLAPREGEKLFF

clone size: many
D gene: NA
J gene: TRBJ1-2
V gene: TRBV9
CDR3 DNA: TGTGCCAGCAGCCCCGCAGGGCCCGTCGGGTCGAATGGCTACACCTTC
CDR3 protein: CASSPAGPVGSNGYTF

clone size: many
D gene: TRBD1
J gene: TRBJ1-5
V gene: TRBV20-1
CDR3 DNA: TGCAGTGCTAGAGATTTAAAGACGATAACAGGGGCTTATAGCAATCAGCCCCAGCATTTT
CDR3 protein: CSARDLKTITGAYSNQPQHF

clone size: many
D gene: NA
J gene: TRBJ1-5
V gene: TRBV20-1
CDR3 DNA: TGCAGTGCTAGAGGGGGAGGGGGACCACGGCAGCCCCAGCATTTT
CDR3 protein: CSARGGGGPRQPQHF

clone size: few
D gene: TRBD1
J gene: TRBJ2-5
V gene: TRBV28
CDR3 DNA: TGTGCCAGCAGCCCAGTTCCGGGACAGAAGGAAGAGACCCAGTACTTC
CDR3 protein: CASSPVPGQKEETQYF

clone size: many
D gene: NA
J gene: TRBJ1-2
V gene: TRBV20-1
CDR3 DNA: TGCAGTGCTAGATGGGAAAATGGCTACACCTTC
CDR3 protein: CSARWENGYTF

clone size: NA
D gene: TRBD2
J gene: TRBJ2-3
V gene: TRBV20-1
CDR3 DNA: TGCAGTGCCGCGCTAGCGGGGGGGCCAGATACGCAGTATTTT
CDR3 protein: CSAALAGGPDTQYF

clone size: few
D gene: NA
J gene: TRBJ1-4
V gene: TRBV5-1
CDR3 DNA: TGCGCCAGCAGCTTGTCTCCCGGGACACCGGCAACTAATGAAAAACTGTTTTTT
CDR3 protein: CASSLSPGTPATNEKLFF

clone size: many
D gene: TRBD1
J gene: TRBJ2-1
V gene: TRBV20-1
CDR3 DNA: TGCAGTGCTCTGGGACAGGGGCATGAGCAGTTCTTC
CDR3 protein: CSALGQGHEQFF

clone size: many
D gene: NA
J gene: TRBJ2-5
V gene: TRBV12-3/TRBV12-4
CDR3 DNA: TGTGCCAGCAGTCCCCGTAGGACGGTGGAGGAGACCCAGTACTTC
CDR3 protein: CASSPRRTVEETQYF

clone size: NA
D gene: TRBD2
J gene: TRBJ2-7
V gene: TRBV11-2
CDR3 DNA: TGTGCCAGCAGCTTCGTGACTAGCGGGGCTTCCTACGAGCAGTACTTC
CDR3 protein: CASSFVTSGASYEQYF

clone size: NA
D gene: NA
J gene: TRBJ1-1
V gene: TRBV6-5
CDR3 DNA: TGTGCCAGCAGGGGGCTGACTCGGGCTTTCTTT
CDR3 protein: CASRGLTRAFF

clone size: many
D gene: NA
J gene: TRBJ2-3
V gene: TRBV20-1
CDR3 DNA: TGCAGTGCTACCTCCGGGGCTAGCCCAGACACAGATACGCAGTATTTT
CDR3 protein: CSATSGASPDTDTQYF

clone size: many
D gene: NA
J gene: TRBJ1-1
V gene: TRBV20-1
CDR3 DNA: TGCAGTGCTAGGGACGGGATAACTGAAGCTTTCTTT
CDR3 protein: CSARDGITEAFF

clone size: NA
D gene: NA
J gene: TRBJ1-1
V gene: TRBV2
CDR3 DNA: TGTGCCAGCAGTCTGAGGGGACCTCCTGGGGAAGCTTTCTTT
CDR3 protein: CASSLRGPPGEAFF

clone size: many
D gene: NA
J gene: TRBJ1-3
V gene: TRBV20-1
CDR3 DNA: TGCAGTGCTTCCCGGGCAGACGCGGACACCATATATTTT
CDR3 protein: CSASRADADTIYF

clone size: many
D gene: NA
J gene: TRBJ1-6
V gene: TRBV7-2
CDR3 DNA: TGTGCCAGCAGCTTTTCCGCCGATTCACCCCTCCACTTT
CDR3 protein: CASSFSADSPLHF

clone size: many
D gene: NA
J gene: TRBJ1-6
V gene: TRBV15
CDR3 DNA: TGTGCCACCAGCAGGCGAGACAGTCTCTATAATTCACCCCTCCACTTT
CDR3 protein: CATSRRDSLYNSPLHF

clone size: many
D gene: NA
J gene: TRBJ2-7
V gene: TRBV29-1
CDR3 DNA: TGCAGCGTTGATCTCGGTGTCGACGAGCAGTACTTC
CDR3 protein: CSVDLGVDEQYF

clone size: NA
D gene: NA
J gene: TRBJ2-6
V gene: TRBV5-1
CDR3 DNA: TGCGCCAGCAGCTTGTCCCGGCAACCAGGGGCCAACGTCCTGACTTTC
CDR3 protein: CASSLSRQPGANVLTF

clone size: NA
D gene: NA
J gene: TRBJ2-5
V gene: TRBV5-1
CDR3 DNA: TGCGCCAGCAGCTTGGACGGCGGTGACACACAAGAGACCCAGTACTTC
CDR3 protein: CASSLDGGDTQETQYF

clone size: many
D gene: NA
J gene: TRBJ1-1
V gene: TRBV29-1
CDR3 DNA: TGCAGCGTTGTTTCCGGCGGGGCTGAAGCTTTCTTT
CDR3 protein: CSVVSGGAEAFF

clone size: many
D gene: TRBD1
J gene: TRBJ1-5
V gene: TRBV29-1
CDR3 DNA: TGCAGCGCCTCGACAGGGTTGGGCCAGCCCCAGCATTTT
CDR3 protein: CSASTGLGQPQHF

clone size: few
D gene: TRBD1
J gene: TRBJ2-3
V gene: TRBV20-1
CDR3 DNA: TGCAGTGCACATACAGGGGAGTTCACAGATACGCAGTATTTT
CDR3 protein: CSAHTGEFTDTQYF

clone size: few
D gene: TRBD1
J gene: TRBJ1-5
V gene: TRBV12-5
CDR3 DNA: TGTGCTAGTGGTTTGGGGGACAGGGTGAGTAGTCCCCAGCATTTT
CDR3 protein: CASGLGDRVSSPQHF